These T cell receptor beta chains were read from a single sample in a study of blood T cell repertoires in COVID-19. TCRdb's copy holds only in-frame clones and misses some; the assay was immunoSEQ multiplex PCR. Of about 250,000 clones listed, about four fifths are singletons. Sequencing input: peripheral blood. These receptors were collected from an elderly man with acute or convalescent COVID-19. Each CDR3 is given with its conserved first and last residue. D genes are given only for firm matches. Only part of the rows carry a size: once, few, many, or a class if the clone is expanded.

j_call cdr3_length clone_size v_call d_call cdr3_nt cdr3_aa
TRBJ1-1 15 . TRBV21-1 . TGTGCCAGCAGCTCCCGGCAGGGTACGAACACTGAAGCTTTCTTT CASSSRQGTNTEAFF
TRBJ1-2 15 . TRBV7-2 . TGTGCCAGCAGCTTAGGGGCTCTTGATGGGTATGGCTACACCTTC CASSLGALDGYGYTF
TRBJ1-5 14 . TRBV18 . TGTGCCAGCTCACCACAGTACTCCAATCAGCCCCAGCATTTT CASSPQYSNQPQHF
TRBJ2-1 14 . TRBV5-1 . TGCGCCAGCAGCGGAGCGGGTCACTACAATGAGCAGTTCTTC CASSGAGHYNEQFF
TRBJ1-5 14 . TRBV5-5 TRBD1 TGTGCCAGCAGCACGGACAGGTTCAATCAGCCCCAGCATTTT CASSTDRFNQPQHF
TRBJ2-3 14 . TRBV7-9 . TGTGCCAGCAGCCAGGGACACAGCACAGATACGCAGTATTTT CASSQGHSTDTQYF
TRBJ2-7 17 . TRBV27 . TGTGCCAGCAGTCCTTGGGGCCTTAGTTCGGTCTCCTACGAGCAGTACTTC CASSPWGLSSVSYEQYF
TRBJ2-7 13 . TRBV5-1 . TGCGCCAGCAGCTTGACCAGCTCCTACGAGCAGTACTTC CASSLTSSYEQYF
TRBJ1-6 17 . TRBV5-6 TRBD1 TGTGCCAGCAGCTTGCAAGGCCCGACAGGGCGGAATTCACCCCTCCACTTT CASSLQGPTGRNSPLHF
TRBJ1-5 15 . TRBV15 TRBD1 TGTGCCACCAGCACTGGGACAGCGGGTATTCAGCCCCAGCATTTT CATSTGTAGIQPQHF
TRBJ2-1 16 . TRBV5-4 TRBD2 TGTGCCAGCAGCTTGGCGCAGCGGGAGGGCTACAATGAGCAGTTCTTC CASSLAQREGYNEQFF
TRBJ1-5 16 . TRBV30 . TGTGCCTGGAGTTCCCTACAGGCGGGAAGGGGTCAGCCCCAGCATTTT CAWSSLQAGRGQPQHF
TRBJ1-1 15 . TRBV3-1/TRBV3-2 TRBD1 TGTGCCAGCAGCCAAAGGAGGGGGCTAGGTACTGAAGCTTTCTTT CASSQRRGLGTEAFF
TRBJ2-3 16 . TRBV7-9 . TGTGCCAGCAGCTTAGGAGCTACCCTTTTGGCAGATACGCAGTATTTT CASSLGATLLADTQYF
TRBJ1-4 15 . TRBV5-1 TRBD1 TGCGCCAGCAGCCCGACGGGACAGCCAAATGAAAAACTGTTTTTT CASSPTGQPNEKLFF
TRBJ2-7 17 . TRBV27 . TGTGCCAGCAGTTTATCCCGGCAGGGCCCAGGGCTCTACGAGCAGTACTTC CASSLSRQGPGLYEQYF
TRBJ1-2 15 . TRBV5-1 TRBD1 TGCGCCAGCAGCAGTACGGGACAGTCTCTTAATGAAGGCACCTTC CASSSTGQSLNEGTF
TRBJ2-7 15 . TRBV14 TRBD2 TGTGCCAGCAGTTACGACCGACTAGCGGGAAACGAGCAGTACTTC CASSYDRLAGNEQYF
TRBJ1-1 15 . TRBV11-3 . TGTGCCAGCAGCTTAGATGGAAGGGGGAACACTGAAGCTTTCTTT CASSLDGRGNTEAFF
TRBJ2-7 14 . TRBV11-2 . TGTGCCAGCAGCCTTGTTGGAGAATCGGGAGAGCAGTACTTC CASSLVGESGEQYF
TRBJ2-7 14 . TRBV24-1 . TGTGCCACCAGTGGTAGAGGTGAGGCCCACGAGCAGTACTTC CATSGRGEAHEQYF
TRBJ1-1 16 . TRBV29-1 . TGCAGCGTGCCCGGGAGGGGAGGGGCTGAGAACACTGAAGCTTTCTTT CSVPGRGGAENTEAFF
TRBJ1-5 14 few TRBV10-2 TRBD1 TGCGCCAGCAGCGATGACAGGGGAAATCAGCCCCAGCATTTT CASSDDRGNQPQHF
TRBJ2-1 15 . TRBV5-1 TRBD2 TGCGCCAGCAGCATTGCGGGGGGGACATACAATGAGCAGTTCTTC CASSIAGGTYNEQFF
TRBJ2-2 19 . TRBV11-2 TRBD2 TGTGCCAGCAGCCACCGACTAGCGGGTGCCTCCGGGGACACCGGGGAGCTGTTTTTT CASSHRLAGASGDTGELFF
TRBJ1-3 15 once TRBV7-2 TRBD1 TGTGCCAGCAGCTCGACAGGGAGCTCTGGAAACACCATATATTTT CASSSTGSSGNTIYF
TRBJ1-1 16 . TRBV14 TRBD1 TGTGCCAGCAGCCGACAGGGCTTAACAGCGAACACTGAAGCTTTCTTT CASSRQGLTANTEAFF
TRBJ1-5 21 . TRBV6-2/TRBV6-3 TRBD1 TGTGCCAGCAGTTACCCCCGTGACAGAAGGGGGCGATGGTCTAACGGTCAGCCCCAGCATTTT CASSYPRDRRGRWSNGQPQHF
TRBJ2-2 17 . TRBV5-1 TRBD1 TGCGCCAGCAGCTTGTTCTCGGGGACAGCGAACACCGGGGAGCTGTTTTTT CASSLFSGTANTGELFF
TRBJ2-5 19 . TRBV5-1 TRBD1 TGCGCCAGCAGCTTTTATCGTTCCGGGACAGGGGTGTACCAAGAGACCCAGTACTTC CASSFYRSGTGVYQETQYF
TRBJ2-7 14 few TRBV7-2 . TGTGCCAGCAGCGGCCGAGGGGGGGCAAGAAAGCAGTACTTC CASSGRGGARKQYF
TRBJ2-5 14 once TRBV20-1 . TGCAGTGCTAGTGGGGGAGTGCGCCAAGAGACCCAGTACTTC CSASGGVRQETQYF
TRBJ2-5 15 once TRBV5-4 TRBD1 TGTGCCAGCAGCTTTCGCGGGACAGGCCAAGAGACCCAGTACTTC CASSFRGTGQETQYF
TRBJ2-7 14 few TRBV27 . TGTGCCAGCAGTACCACTACAAGCTCCTACGAGCAGTACTTC CASSTTTSSYEQYF
TRBJ1-1 13 once TRBV7-9 TRBD1 TGTGCCAGCAGCTTCGGGACAGGGGGTGAAGCTTTCTTT CASSFGTGGEAFF
TRBJ1-1 13 . TRBV9 . TGTGCCAGCAGCGTAGCCGTGAACACTGAAGCTTTCTTT CASSVAVNTEAFF
TRBJ1-1 16 . TRBV5-1 TRBD1 TGCGCCAGCAGCTTGGGACAGGGGGCAGGGTACACTGAAGCTTTCTTT CASSLGQGAGYTEAFF
TRBJ1-5 14 . TRBV19 . TGTGCCAGTAGTGCGGGACTCTCCAATCAGCCCCAGCATTTT CASSAGLSNQPQHF
TRBJ1-1 14 . TRBV9 . TGTGCCAGCAGCGTAGAGGACAAGAACACTGAAGCTTTCTTT CASSVEDKNTEAFF
TRBJ1-3 13 . TRBV6-2/TRBV6-3 . TGTGCCAGCAGTTACGCAGTTGGAAACACCATATATTTT CASSYAVGNTIYF
TRBJ2-2 16 many TRBV5-6 . TGTGCCAGCAGCTGGGACCCGGGTGCGGGGACCGGGGAGCTGTTTTTT CASSWDPGAGTGELFF
TRBJ1-1 16 few TRBV5-4 . TGTGCCAGCAGCTTGAAACTCACTTCTTTTAACACTGAAGCTTTCTTT CASSLKLTSFNTEAFF
TRBJ2-2 14 . TRBV15 . TGTGCCACCAGCACGGGAGCTGGCACCGGGGAGCTGTTTTTT CATSTGAGTGELFF
TRBJ1-5 14 . TRBV2 . TGTGCCAGCAGTGATCGACAGTCACTTGGGCCCCAGCATTTT CASSDRQSLGPQHF
TRBJ2-7 17 . TRBV5-1 TRBD1 TGCGCCAGCAGCTCCCGGACAGGGACAGGGACTGGTTACGAGCAGTACTTC CASSSRTGTGTGYEQYF